The 9 T cell receptor beta chains below come from one sample, sequenced in a study of human T cells and chemical hapten exposure. Time point denoted: pre-sensitization, week 0. Treatment defined: therapeutic diphenylcyclopropenone sensitization with weekly scalp DPC. TCRdb used MiXCR to reprocess the RACE reads, holding one entry per CDR3 protein. The data contain under 400,000 distinct CDR3 sequences, approximately 5.1% of them seen just once; the ten biggest clones take up 2.6%. This sample comprised whole blood, obtained in connection with sensitization to the hapten diphenylcyclopropenone (DPC). Receptors originate from a woman aged 50 to 60 with alopecia areata. Some clones in this sample may be carry-over from other donors' samples.

Comment on this clonotype: Possible read error: a much larger clone is one base away. The J gene is TRBJ1-2, the V gene TRBV12-3 or TRBV12-4, with D unresolved. Between the trimmed V and J ends, which lost 2 bases and 6 bases, there was a span of 4 bases. CDR3 length: 11 amino acids. This chain's CDR3 is CASSLRDGYTF. For the CDR3, the DNA is TGTGCCAGCAGTTTACGGGATGGCTACACCTTC.

This clonotype turned up a few times. The chain uses TRBV20-1 and TRBJ1-2; 8 nucleotides align to TRBD1. The V segment lost 6 bases and the J segment 4 bases; nucleotides outside the gene matches: 10. The germline CDR1 and CDR2 sequences are DFQATT and SNEGSKA (reference sequence). The length of the CDR3 is 14 residues. The CDR3 sequence is CSALKTGVAYGYTF. CDR3 DNA sequence: TGCAGTGCCCTAAAGACAGGGGTGGCCTATGGCTACACCTTC.

This clonotype was found many times. V gene TRBV29-1 combines with J gene TRBJ2-5, with a weak D call TRBD1 (7 bases). From germline, CDR1 is SQVTM and CDR2 ANQGSEA. The V end lost 0 bases, the J end lost 5 bases, and 13 bases lay between the germline ends. This CDR3 comprises 14 residues. CDR3 protein: CSVEDIAGGETQYF. CDR3 coding DNA: TGCAGCGTTGAAGATATCGCAGGGGGGGAGACCCAGTACTTC.

This clonotype appeared many times. The genes are TRBV27 and TRBJ2-5, with D perhaps matching TRBD1 (6 bases). The germline gives CDR1 MNHEY, CDR2 SMNVEV (reference sequence). The V end was cut by 4 bases, the J end by 2 bases, with 11 bases between. CDR3 length: 14 amino acids. The CDR3 reads CASSSYGQQETQYF. Written as DNA, the CDR3 is TGTGCCAGCAGTTCATATGGACAGCAAGAGACCCAGTACTTC.

The rearrangement joins TRBV27 to TRBJ1-1; no firm D call. In germline, CDR1 is MNHEY, CDR2 SMNVEV (reference sequence). There are 13 residues in the CDR3. V was shortened by 5 bases and J by 1 base, with 8 bases between the two germline ends. The CDR3 sequence: CASSIGKNTEAFF. The CDR3 bases are TGTGCCAGCAGTATCGGAAAGAACACTGAAGCTTTCTTT.

This clonotype was detected a few times. This rearrangement joins TRBV2 to TRBJ1-6, with 8 positions matching TRBD1. The ends lost 9 bases at V and 7 bases at J; junction bases unmatched: 5. Germline loops: CDR1 SNHLY, CDR2 FYNNEI. The CDR3 loop spans 13 amino acids. In DNA form, the CDR3 reads TGTGCCAGGAAGACAGGGGCCAATTCACCCCTCCACTTT. Protein sequence: CARKTGANSPLHF.

This clonotype has just a few counts. V gene TRBV7-2 combines with J gene TRBJ2-7; tentatively, D is TRBD2 (5 bases). The V and J ends lost 0 bases and 9 bases respectively, with 21 bases between them. CDR3 length: 16 residues. Germline V gene lookup returns CDR1 SGHTA and CDR2 FQGNSA. This chain's CDR3 is CASSLAPDTGRTLQYF. The CDR3 DNA is TGTGCCAGCAGCTTAGCCCCCGACACTGGGAGAACGTTGCAGTACTTC.

This clonotype was seen ten or more times. This chain links TRBV9 with TRBJ2-7; a possible D gene is TRBD2 (6 bases). Germline lookup yields CDR1 SGDLS and CDR2 YYNGEE. V lost 3 bases, J lost 6 bases, and 19 bases lay in between. The CDR3 consists of 15 residues. The CDR3 region is CASSGTNGPLSEQYF. The CDR3 DNA sequence: TGTGCCAGCAGCGGGACTAATGGGCCGCTCTCCGAGCAGTACTTC.

The sample holds many counts of this clonotype. The V call is TRBV4-1, the J call TRBJ2-3, with unresolved D. The CDR3 spans 14 residues. The V gene's germline CDR1 is MGHRA and CDR2 YSYEKL. V lost 5 bases, J lost 7 bases, and 16 bases lay in between. The CDR3 DNA reads as TGCGCCAGCAGCTCGATGGGTGCGGCGAATACGCAGTATTTT. It yields the protein CASSSMGAANTQYF.